This TCR beta chain originates from a study of circulating and synovial CD4+ cells in juvenile arthritis. The CDR3 covers 16 residues. Germline-derived CDR1 and CDR2 are SGHDT and YYEEEE. V shed 4 bases, J shed 6 bases, and the junction held 14 bases outside the gene matches. As concerns this clone: Antigen: not known.

The data were produced by immunoSEQ multiplex PCR, yet TCRdb's version contains in-frame clones alone and is incomplete. The sample carries tens of thousands of clones, less than 97% recorded once. General study findings and limits: Traditional Vbeta family usage analysis missed the pathogenic-like versus bulk difference. Diversity here was lower than in bulk blood CD4 cells.

This receptor was identified in a human donor with juvenile idiopathic arthritis. V usage is TRBV5-6 and J usage is TRBJ1-2, with 8 nucleotides matching TRBD1. What was sequenced was CD4+ T cells from blood. Here the CDR3 reads CASSQSGGQAVHGYTF. The CDR3 DNA follows: TGTGCCAGCAGCCAGTCGGGGGGACAGGCAGTTCATGGCTACACCTTC. The variable domain in full, with the rest retrieved from reference TRBV5-6 and TRBJ1-2, is DAGVTQSPTHLIKTRGQQVTLRCSPKSGHDTVSWYQQALGQGPQFIFQYYEEEERQRGNFPDRFSGHQFPNYSSELNVNALLLGDSALYLCASSQSGGQAVHGYTFGSGTRLTVV.